The clone carrying this T cell receptor beta chain was detected ten times or more. Its antigen is undetermined. According to the study, TCR beta libraries were built with iRepertoire HTBI primers and CDR3-region Arm-PCR. TCRdb fed the multiplex PCR reads into MiXCR, producing one record per CDR3 protein. The sample has about 470,000 distinct CDR3 sequences, around 14% seen once; the top ten hold over 15%. The data are from a study of regulatory T cells in long-lasting Graves disease. Regarding the study as a whole: Patients with persistent disease shared under 3,500 public clonotypes, outpacing the 966 shared by new patients.

Time point meaning: newly diagnosed GD, antithyroid drugs for less than 3 months. With RNA extracted from PBMCs as input, the TCR library was made. The sample also formed part of further work on T cells in Graves' hyperthyroidism and ophthalmopathy. As that study records: Patients counted as stable if ophthalmopathy did not develop within 18 months. Uncontrolled infections, other autoimmune diseases, pregnancy or lactation led to exclusion of patients. Initially, a first-round RT-PCR of the TCR CDR3 employed the HTBI primer set.

The sequence was collected from a woman aged 30 to 39 with Graves disease. The starting material was peripheral blood mononuclear cells (PBMCs), obtained at new diagnosis, from a patient treated with antithyroid drugs.

The CDR3 sequence: CASSKRTGGTYNEQFF. CDR3 DNA: TGCGCCAGCAGCAAGAGGACAGGGGGTACCTACAATGAGCAGTTCTTC. The chain joins TRBV5-1 to TRBJ2-1; the match to TRBD1 covers 10 bases. V was clipped by 4 bases and J by 2 bases; unmatched bases: 6. The length of the CDR3 is 16 residues. In germline, CDR1 is SGHRS, CDR2 YFSETQ. Full variable domain (missing parts from reference TRBV5-1 and TRBJ2-1): KAGVTQTPRYLIKTRGQQVTLSCSPISGHRSVSWYQQTPGQGLQFLFEYFSETQRNKGNFPGRFSGRQFSNSRSEMNVSTLELGDSALYLCASSKRTGGTYNEQFFGPGTRLTVL.